This T cell receptor (beta chain) was documented in a study of shared clonotypes between healthy human individuals. Germline trimming cut 2 bases from V and 4 bases from J; bases unmatched to any gene: 13. The CDR3 loop spans 19 amino acids. Germline-derived CDR1 and CDR2 are SGHTA and FQGNSA. Replicate PCRs run on sorted subsets employed approximately 0.2 ug DNA, approximately 30,000 T cell genomes. Produced via immunoSEQ multiplex PCR; TCRdb's table is partial and in-frame only. The sample comprises 2 million to 2.5 million clones, approximately 96% of which are singletons, and less than 0.15% rests with the top ten. All donors were healthy HIV-negative adults lacking recent acute infections or vaccinations.

Source material: naive CD4+ T cells sorted from blood. As to subset: CD45RA+ positively selected. The chain has TRBV7-2 and TRBJ2-1; TRBD2 matches at 11 bases. The sequence was collected from a man aged 18-30 years in good health. The CDR3 nucleotides read TGTGCCAGCAGCTTAAGGGCTATTTTGGGACTAGCGGATTACAATGAGCAGTTCTTC. Residues: CASSLRAILGLADYNEQFF.